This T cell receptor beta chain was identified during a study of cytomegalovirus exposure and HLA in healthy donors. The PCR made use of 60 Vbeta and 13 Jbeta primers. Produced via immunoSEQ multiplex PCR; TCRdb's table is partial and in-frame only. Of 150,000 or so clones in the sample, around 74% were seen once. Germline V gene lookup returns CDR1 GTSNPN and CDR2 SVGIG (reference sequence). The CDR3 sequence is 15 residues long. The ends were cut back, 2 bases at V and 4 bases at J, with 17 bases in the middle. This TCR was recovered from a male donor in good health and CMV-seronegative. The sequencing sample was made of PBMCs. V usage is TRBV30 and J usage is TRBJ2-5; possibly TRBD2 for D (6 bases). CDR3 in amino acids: CAWSTRLGGIETQYF. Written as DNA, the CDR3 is TGTGCCTGGAGTACGCGCCTTGGAGGGATAGAGACCCAGTACTTC.